This entry lists 20 T cell receptor beta chains sequenced from one sample in a study of CD8+ T cells in alopecia areata. cDNA reverse transcribed from extracted RNA served as the sequencing template. The protocol was immunoSEQ multiplex PCR, while the TCRdb copy is restricted to in-frame clones and leaves out a portion. The top ten clones hold about 4.9% of a sample with about 150,000 clones, about 54% of them seen once. Sequenced: CD4+ T cells sorted from blood. Receptor source: a human donor in good health.

The chain uses TRBV4-1 and TRBJ2-1; 7 nucleotides agree with TRBD1. This CDR3 contains 16 residues. After removal of 1 base from V and 4 bases from J, the junction contained 7 bases not matched to a gene. Germline V lookup: CDR1 MGHRA, CDR2 YSYEKL. CDR3 DNA sequence: TGCGCCAGCAGCCAAGTCCCGACAGGGATGTACAATGAGCAGTTCTTC. It codes for CASSQVPTGMYNEQFF.

The V and J genes are TRBV7-8 and TRBJ2-4; 12 bases match TRBD2. The CDR3 spans 17 residues. The ends lost 4 bases at V and 1 base at J; junction bases unmatched: 5. In germline, CDR1 is SGHVS, CDR2 FQNEAQ. CDR3 amino acids: CASSSSTSGRAKNIQYF. In nucleotides, the CDR3 is TGTGCCAGCAGCTCATCTACTAGCGGGAGGGCCAAAAACATTCAGTACTTC.

The V gene is TRBV29-1, the J gene TRBJ2-1, with a possible D match to TRBD2 (5 bases). The germline gives CDR1 SQVTM, CDR2 ANQGSEA. This CDR3 is 13 amino acids long. V gave up 7 bases and J gave up 5 bases, with 15 bases separating them. CDR3 coding DNA: TGCAGCGGGGAGATGAGACTGAACAATGAGCAGTTCTTC. Translating gives CSGEMRLNNEQFF.

V is TRBV20-1 and J is TRBJ1-2; TRBD1 might be the D (5 bases). Germline-derived CDR1 and CDR2 are DFQATT and SNEGSKA (reference sequence). Trimming cost V 3 bases and J 6 bases, with 8 bases left between them. CDR3 length: 11 amino acids. CDR3 protein: CSARGTDGYTF. CDR3 nucleotide sequence: TGCAGTGCTAGGGGGACCGATGGCTACACCTTC.

The chain is built from TRBV7-2 and TRBJ2-7, with D unresolved. The CDR3 covers 17 residues. The V and J ends lost 3 bases and 6 bases respectively, with 24 bases between them. Germline V gene sequence: CDR1 SGHTA, CDR2 FQGNSA. For the CDR3, the DNA is TGTGCCAGCAGCTTGCTGCCGATTAGGGCGGCCGCCGGCGAGCAGTACTTC. Its translation is CASSLLPIRAAAGEQYF.

V gene TRBV15 combines with J gene TRBJ2-5; 7 bases match TRBD2. Germline V lookup: CDR1 LNHNV, CDR2 YYDKDF (reference sequence). The J segment lost 4 bases and the V segment lost 8 bases, leaving 4 bases of the junction unmatched. This CDR3 spans 12 amino acids. CDR3 sequence: CATGRGLETQYF. The CDR3 coding sequence is TGTGCCACCGGGAGGGGTTTAGAGACCCAGTACTTC.

This clone was seen more than once but under ten times. The rearrangement joins TRBV19 to TRBJ2-1; D is perhaps TRBD2 (6 bases). There are 14 residues in the CDR3. The ends were cut back, 6 bases at V and 10 bases at J, with 19 bases in the middle. Per the germline V gene, CDR1 is LNHDA and CDR2 is SQIVND (reference sequence). The CDR3 DNA follows: TGTGCCAGTAGGTCAGAGGCCTGGGGGAGGGAGCAGTTCTTC. It encodes CASRSEAWGREQFF.

In this sample, this clone turned up a few times. The V call is TRBV4-1, the J call TRBJ1-5, with 7 bases matching TRBD1. CDR1 is MGHRA, CDR2 YSYEKL, per germline. This CDR3 is 15 amino acids long. J gave up 5 bases and V 5 bases, and 9 bases lay outside the gene matches. The CDR3 here is CASSIRTGRDQPQHF. CDR3 nucleotide sequence: TGCGCCAGCAGCATTAGGACAGGTAGAGATCAGCCCCAGCATTTT.

The rearrangement links TRBV29-1 to TRBJ2-7; D unclear. Trimming shortened V by 5 bases and J by 0 bases, and 8 bases separated the two germline ends. The CDR3 contains 12 residues. Germline CDR1 SQVTM, CDR2 ANQGSEA. The CDR3 is CSVYTSSYEQYF. The CDR3 region has the DNA TGCAGCGTTTACACTTCCTCCTACGAGCAGTACTTC.

The chain is built from TRBV18 and TRBJ1-2; 12 bases match TRBD1. Germline V gene data show CDR1 as KGHSH and CDR2 as LQKENI. The length of the CDR3 is 15 residues. V shed 5 bases and J 4 bases; nucleotides not matched to a gene: 5. The CDR3, as DNA: TGTGCCAGCTCAACGGGGACAGGGGGCCTCTATGGCTACACCTTC. Translating it yields CASSTGTGGLYGYTF.

This clone was recorded a few times. The CDR3 sequence is CSARVREAFF. CDR3 nucleotides: TGCAGTGCTAGAGTCAGGGAAGCTTTCTTT. This chain links TRBV20-1 with TRBJ1-1; D not certain. The V end was cut by 1 base, the J end by 8 bases, with 5 bases between. There are 10 residues in the CDR3. The germline V gene has CDR1 DFQATT and CDR2 SNEGSKA (reference sequence).

CDR3 sequence: CASSPTSVTYEQYF. CDR3 sequence (DNA): TGTGCCAGCAGCCCGACTAGCGTCACCTACGAGCAGTACTTC. The chain uses TRBV7-8 and TRBJ2-7; 8 bases fit TRBD2. Trimming took 5 bases from V and 2 from J; bases not matched to a gene: 5. Germline CDR1 and CDR2: SGHVS and FQNEAQ. There are 14 residues in the CDR3.

The CDR3 DNA sequence: TGTGCCAGCAGCTTAGAAGGACAGGCGTTCGAGGGCTACACCTTC. This encodes CASSLEGQAFEGYTF. The chain joins TRBV7-9 to TRBJ1-2; 7 bases match TRBD1. Germline-derived CDR1 and CDR2 are SEHNR and FQNEAQ (reference sequence). V gave up 1 base and J gave up 8 bases; unmatched junction bases: 10. The CDR3 has 15 amino acids.

This chain uses TRBV11-2 with TRBJ2-1, with TRBD2 identical over 16 bases. This CDR3 has 18 residues. Per germline, CDR1 SGHAT and CDR2 FQNNGV. V dropped 5 bases and J dropped 9; count of bases not matched to a gene: 13. CDR3: CASSRQTGLAGGPGEQFF. CDR3 sequence (DNA): TGTGCCAGCAGCCGACAGACGGGACTAGCGGGAGGGCCGGGTGAGCAGTTCTTC.

There are a few counts of this clone. CDR3 sequence (DNA): TGCAGCGCCGCGGGGTCCGGTGAGTCCTACGAGCAGTACTTC. Translation gives CSAAGSGESYEQYF. J is TRBJ2-7 and V is TRBV29-1, with D possibly matching TRBD2 (6 bases). Trimming cost V 7 bases and J 1 base, with 17 bases left between them. CDR3 length equals 14 residues. Germline lookup yields CDR1 SQVTM and CDR2 ANQGSEA.

There are a few counts of this clone. This chain joins TRBV9 and TRBJ1-1, with D uncertain. There are 13 residues in the CDR3. Trimming took 4 bases from V and 4 from J, leaving 11 bases between them. Germline assignment: CDR1 SGDLS and CDR2 YYNGEE. CDR3 coding DNA: TGTGCCAGCAGCCCGCGACTGACCACTGAAGCTTTCTTT. Its protein product is CASSPRLTTEAFF.

V gene TRBV7-3 combines with J gene TRBJ1-1, with D perhaps matching TRBD1 (5 bases). The CDR3 sequence is 13 residues long. Per germline, CDR1 SGHTA and CDR2 FQGTGA. V was cut by 8 bases and J by 5 bases, with 15 bases left in between. CDR3 loop: CASGLGTGTEAFF. For the CDR3, the DNA is TGTGCCAGCGGGTTAGGGACCGGAACTGAAGCTTTCTTT.

This clone showed up just a few times. This rearrangement joins TRBV7-8 to TRBJ2-7, with 11 nucleotides matching TRBD1. The CDR3 is 15 amino acids. Germline loops: CDR1 SGHVS, CDR2 FQNEAQ. The trim removed 1 base at V and 4 bases at J, leaving 3 bases unmatched. The CDR3 is CASSLEGQGGYEQYF. The CDR3 DNA is TGTGCCAGCAGCTTAGAGGGACAGGGGGGATACGAGCAGTACTTC.

Details on this clone: A read error may produce the germline difference seen at one junction end. This chain links TRBV29-1 with TRBJ2-3, with D perhaps matching TRBD2 (6 bases). CDR1 and CDR2 from the germline V gene are SQVTM and ANQGSEA. The CDR3 runs to 14 residues. CDR3 in DNA: TGCAGCGGTGAAAATAGACTAGGCCCAGATACGCAGTATTTT. Translating gives CSGENRLGPDTQYF.

This chain uses TRBV29-1 with TRBJ2-5; no reliable D call. Germline CDR1 and CDR2: SQVTM and ANQGSEA. V dropped 4 bases and J dropped 4 bases, with 7 bases sitting between them. The CDR3 spans 11 residues. CDR3 coding DNA: TGCAGCGTTGCGATGCGAGAGACCCAGTACTTC. It yields the protein CSVAMRETQYF.